This record covers a single TCR beta chain. The record originates from a study of OX40 agonist ivuxolimab in advanced cancers. Study background: Patients got intravenous ivuxolimab at 0.01 to 10 mg/kg every 2 weeks. Participants averaged approximately 65 years of age (range roughly 23 to 85) and were 75% to 90% male. Two patients with cutaneous melanoma and one with hepatocellular carcinoma, three in total, showed partial responses.

V shed 5 bases and J shed 5 bases, with 15 bases lying between them. The CDR3 is 14 amino acids. The germline gives CDR1 SGDLS, CDR2 YYNGEE. TCRdb keeps only in-frame clones here, not all; method: immunoSEQ multiplex PCR. This sample yields tens of thousands of clones, of which more than 70% are seen a single time; about 2.4% belongs to the top ten. The chain recombines TRBV9 with TRBJ2-3, with D possibly being TRBD1 (6 bases). The sample was CD4+ or CD8+ T cells sorted from blood, taken in a trial of the OX40 agonist ivuxolimab. This TCR was sampled from an adult with an advanced solid tumor such as melanoma, head and neck, liver or kidney cancer. The CDR3 sequence: CASSTSDRGDTQYF. The CDR3 DNA reads TGTGCCAGCAGTACCTCGGACAGAGGAGATACGCAGTATTTT.